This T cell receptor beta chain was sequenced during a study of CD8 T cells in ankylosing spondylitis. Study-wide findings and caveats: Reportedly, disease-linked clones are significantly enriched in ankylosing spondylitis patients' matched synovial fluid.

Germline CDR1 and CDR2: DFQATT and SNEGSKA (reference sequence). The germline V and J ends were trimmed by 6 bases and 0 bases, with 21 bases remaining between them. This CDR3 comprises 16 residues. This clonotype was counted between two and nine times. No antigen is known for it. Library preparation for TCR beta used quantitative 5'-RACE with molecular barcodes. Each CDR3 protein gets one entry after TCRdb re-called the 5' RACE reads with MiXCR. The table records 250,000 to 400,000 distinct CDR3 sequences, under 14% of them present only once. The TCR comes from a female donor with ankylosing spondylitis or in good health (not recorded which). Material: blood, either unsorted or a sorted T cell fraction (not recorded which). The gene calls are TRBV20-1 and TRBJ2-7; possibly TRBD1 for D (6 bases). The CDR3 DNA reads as TGCAGTGCCTTGGACAGTCCCAAGGCCCACTCCTACGAGCAGTACTTC. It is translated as CSALDSPKAHSYEQYF.